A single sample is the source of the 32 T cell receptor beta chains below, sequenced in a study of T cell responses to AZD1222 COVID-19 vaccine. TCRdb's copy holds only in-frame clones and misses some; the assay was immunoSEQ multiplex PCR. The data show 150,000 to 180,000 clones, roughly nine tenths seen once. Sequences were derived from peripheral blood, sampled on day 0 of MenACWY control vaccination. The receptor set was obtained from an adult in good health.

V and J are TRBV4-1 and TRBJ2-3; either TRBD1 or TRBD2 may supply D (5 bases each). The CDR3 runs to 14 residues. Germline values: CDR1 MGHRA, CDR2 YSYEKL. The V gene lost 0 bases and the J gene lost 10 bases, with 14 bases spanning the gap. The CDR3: CASSQDSARGAQYF. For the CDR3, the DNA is TGCGCCAGCAGCCAAGACAGCGCGAGGGGAGCGCAGTATTTT.

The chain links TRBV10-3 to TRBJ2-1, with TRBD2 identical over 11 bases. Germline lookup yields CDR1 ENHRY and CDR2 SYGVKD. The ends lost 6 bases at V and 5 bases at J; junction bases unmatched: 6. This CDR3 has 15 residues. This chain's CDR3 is CAISALAGGNNEQFF. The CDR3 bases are TGTGCCATCAGCGCCCTAGCGGGAGGAAACAATGAGCAGTTCTTC.

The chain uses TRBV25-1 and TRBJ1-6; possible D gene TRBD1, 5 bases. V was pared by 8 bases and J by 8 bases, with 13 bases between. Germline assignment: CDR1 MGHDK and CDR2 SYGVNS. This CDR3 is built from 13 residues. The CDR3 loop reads CASRDSWDSPLHF. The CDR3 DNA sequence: TGTGCCAGCCGGGACTCCTGGGATTCACCCCTCCACTTT.

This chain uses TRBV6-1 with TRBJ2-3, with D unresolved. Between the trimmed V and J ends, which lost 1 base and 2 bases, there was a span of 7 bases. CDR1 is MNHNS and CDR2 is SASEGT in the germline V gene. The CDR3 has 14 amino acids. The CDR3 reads CASSEGGPTDTQYF. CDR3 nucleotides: TGTGCCAGCAGTGAAGGAGGTCCCACAGATACGCAGTATTTT.

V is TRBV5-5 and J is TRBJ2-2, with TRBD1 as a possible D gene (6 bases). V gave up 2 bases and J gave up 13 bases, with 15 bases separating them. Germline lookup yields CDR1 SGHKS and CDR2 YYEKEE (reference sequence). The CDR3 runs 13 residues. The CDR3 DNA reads TGTGCCAGCAGCTTCGGGACAAGGGGCGGGCTGTTTTTT. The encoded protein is CASSFGTRGGLFF.

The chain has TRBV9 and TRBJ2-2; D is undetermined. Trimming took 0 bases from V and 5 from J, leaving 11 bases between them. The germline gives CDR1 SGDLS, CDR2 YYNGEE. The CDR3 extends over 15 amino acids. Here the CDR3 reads CASSVGGSRTGELFF. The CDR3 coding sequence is TGTGCCAGCAGCGTAGGGGGTAGTAGGACCGGGGAGCTGTTTTTT.

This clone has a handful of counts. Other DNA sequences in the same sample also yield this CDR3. In DNA, the CDR3 is TGTGCCAGCAGTTACCGGGCAGATACGCAGTATTTT. Translation gives CASSYRADTQYF. The V call is TRBV7-9, the J call TRBJ2-3; D unclear. Per the germline V gene, CDR1 is SEHNR and CDR2 is FQNEAQ (reference sequence). V was cut by 6 bases and J by 4 bases, with 8 bases left in between. The CDR3 length is 12 residues.

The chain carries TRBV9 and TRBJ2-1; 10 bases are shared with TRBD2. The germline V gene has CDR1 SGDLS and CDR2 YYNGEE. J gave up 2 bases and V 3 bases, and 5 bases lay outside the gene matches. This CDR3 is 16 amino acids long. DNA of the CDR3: TGTGCCAGCAGCGCCTCCGGGACTAGCGCCTACAATGAGCAGTTCTTC. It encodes CASSASGTSAYNEQFF. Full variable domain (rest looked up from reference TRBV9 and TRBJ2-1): DSGVTQTPKHLITATGQRVTLRCSPRSGDLSVYWYQQSLDQGLQFLIQYYNGEERAKGNILERFSAQQFPDLHSELNLSSLELGDSALYFCASSASGTSAYNEQFFGPGTRLTVL.

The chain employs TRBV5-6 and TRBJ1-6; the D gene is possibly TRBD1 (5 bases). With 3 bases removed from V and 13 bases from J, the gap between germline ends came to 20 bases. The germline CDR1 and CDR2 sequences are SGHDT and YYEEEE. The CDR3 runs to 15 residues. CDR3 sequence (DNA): TGTGCCAGCAGCTCGGGGACCGCCGTTTTTGCTCCCCTCCACTTT. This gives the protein CASSSGTAVFAPLHF.

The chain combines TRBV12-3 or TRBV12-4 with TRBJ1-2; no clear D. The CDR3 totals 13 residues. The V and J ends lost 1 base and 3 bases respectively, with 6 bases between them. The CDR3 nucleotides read TGTGCCAGCAGTTTAGTACCCTACTATGGCTACACCTTC. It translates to CASSLVPYYGYTF.

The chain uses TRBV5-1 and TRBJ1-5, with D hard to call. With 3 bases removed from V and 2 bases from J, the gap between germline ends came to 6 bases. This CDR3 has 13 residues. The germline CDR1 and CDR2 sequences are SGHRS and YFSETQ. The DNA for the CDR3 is TGCGCCAGCAGCTCGGAAGGCAATCAGCCCCAGCATTTT. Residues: CASSSEGNQPQHF.

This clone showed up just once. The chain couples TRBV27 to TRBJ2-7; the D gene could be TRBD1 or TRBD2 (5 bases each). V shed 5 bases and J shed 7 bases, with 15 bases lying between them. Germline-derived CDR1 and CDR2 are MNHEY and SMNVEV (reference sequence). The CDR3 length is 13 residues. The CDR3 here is CASSAPGWGEQYF. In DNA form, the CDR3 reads TGTGCCAGCAGTGCCCCAGGGTGGGGGGAGCAGTACTTC.

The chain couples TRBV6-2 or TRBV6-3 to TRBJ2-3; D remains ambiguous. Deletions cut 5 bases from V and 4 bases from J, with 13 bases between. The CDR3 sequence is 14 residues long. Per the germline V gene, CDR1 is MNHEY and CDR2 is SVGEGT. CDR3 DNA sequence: TGTGCCAGCAGTCTCCAAATCATGTCAGATACGCAGTATTTT. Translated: CASSLQIMSDTQYF.

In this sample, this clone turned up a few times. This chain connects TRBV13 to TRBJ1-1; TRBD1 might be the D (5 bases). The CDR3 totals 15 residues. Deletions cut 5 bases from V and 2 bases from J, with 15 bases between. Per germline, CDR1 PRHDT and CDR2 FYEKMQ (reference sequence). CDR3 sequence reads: CASSPGTGGNTEAFF. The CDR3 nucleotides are TGTGCCAGCAGCCCCGGGACCGGAGGCAACACTGAAGCTTTCTTT.

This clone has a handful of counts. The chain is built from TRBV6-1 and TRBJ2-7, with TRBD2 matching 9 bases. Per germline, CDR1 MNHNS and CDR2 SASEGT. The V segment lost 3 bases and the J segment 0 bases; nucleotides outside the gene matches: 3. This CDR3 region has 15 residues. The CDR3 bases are TGTGCCAGCAGTGACGGACTAGCGCACTCCTACGAGCAGTACTTC. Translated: CASSDGLAHSYEQYF.

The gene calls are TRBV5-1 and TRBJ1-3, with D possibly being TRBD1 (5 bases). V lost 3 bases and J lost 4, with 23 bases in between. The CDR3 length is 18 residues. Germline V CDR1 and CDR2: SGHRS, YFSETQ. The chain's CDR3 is CASSSSPRDGQDGNTIYF. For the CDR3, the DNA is TGCGCCAGCAGCTCAAGCCCCCGGGACGGGCAAGACGGAAACACCATATATTTT.

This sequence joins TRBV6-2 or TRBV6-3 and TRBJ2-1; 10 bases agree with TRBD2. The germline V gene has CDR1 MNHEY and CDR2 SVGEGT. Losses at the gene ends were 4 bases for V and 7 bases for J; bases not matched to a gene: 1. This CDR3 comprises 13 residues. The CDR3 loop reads CASSSAGGNEQFF. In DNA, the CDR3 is TGTGCCAGCAGTTCAGCGGGGGGGAATGAGCAGTTCTTC.

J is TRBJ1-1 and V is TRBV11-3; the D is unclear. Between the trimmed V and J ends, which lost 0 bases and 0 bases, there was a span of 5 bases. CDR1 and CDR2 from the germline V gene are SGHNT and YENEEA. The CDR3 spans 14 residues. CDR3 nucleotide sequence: TGTGCCAGCAGCTTAGATACGCTGAACACTGAAGCTTTCTTT. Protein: CASSLDTLNTEAFF.

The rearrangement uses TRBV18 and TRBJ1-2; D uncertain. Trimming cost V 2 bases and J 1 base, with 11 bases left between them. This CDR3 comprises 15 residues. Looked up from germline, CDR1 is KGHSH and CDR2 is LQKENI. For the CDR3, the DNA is TGTGCCAGCTCACCAACCGCCTCAGATAACTATGGCTACACCTTC. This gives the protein CASSPTASDNYGYTF. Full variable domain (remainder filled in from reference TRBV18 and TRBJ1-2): NAGVMQNPRHLVRRRGQEARLRCSPMKGHSHVYWYRQLPEEGLKFMVYLQKENIIDESGMPKERFSAEFPKEGPSILRIQQVVRGDSAAYFCASSPTASDNYGYTFGSGTRLTVV.

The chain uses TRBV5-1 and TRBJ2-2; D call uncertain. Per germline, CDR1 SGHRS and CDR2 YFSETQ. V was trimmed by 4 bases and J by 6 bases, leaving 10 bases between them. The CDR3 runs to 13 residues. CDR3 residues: CASSVDPSGELFF. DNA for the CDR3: TGCGCCAGCAGCGTGGACCCATCCGGGGAGCTGTTTTTT. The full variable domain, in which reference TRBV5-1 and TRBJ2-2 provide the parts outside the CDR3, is KAGVTQTPRYLIKTRGQQVTLSCSPISGHRSVSWYQQTPGQGLQFLFEYFSETQRNKGNFPGRFSGRQFSNSRSEMNVSTLELGDSALYLCASSVDPSGELFFGEGSRLTVL.

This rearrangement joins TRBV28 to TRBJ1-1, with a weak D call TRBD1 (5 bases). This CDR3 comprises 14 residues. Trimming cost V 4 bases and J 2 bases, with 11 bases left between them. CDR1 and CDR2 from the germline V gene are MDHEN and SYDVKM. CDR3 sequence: CASSSPGTNTEAFF. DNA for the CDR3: TGTGCCAGCAGTTCCCCGGGGACTAACACTGAAGCTTTCTTT.

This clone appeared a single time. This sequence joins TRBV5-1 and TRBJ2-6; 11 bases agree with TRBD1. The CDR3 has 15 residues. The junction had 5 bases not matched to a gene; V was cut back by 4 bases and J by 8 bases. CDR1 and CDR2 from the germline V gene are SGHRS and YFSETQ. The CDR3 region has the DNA TGCGCCAGCAGCGGCGGGACAGGGGGGACCAACGTCCTGACTTTC. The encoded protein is CASSGGTGGTNVLTF.

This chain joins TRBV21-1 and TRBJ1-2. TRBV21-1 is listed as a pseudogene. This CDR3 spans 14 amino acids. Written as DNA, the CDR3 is TGTGCCAGCAGGCGACCGAAGAGGCCGTGTGGCTACACCTTC. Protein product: CASRRPKRPCGYTF.

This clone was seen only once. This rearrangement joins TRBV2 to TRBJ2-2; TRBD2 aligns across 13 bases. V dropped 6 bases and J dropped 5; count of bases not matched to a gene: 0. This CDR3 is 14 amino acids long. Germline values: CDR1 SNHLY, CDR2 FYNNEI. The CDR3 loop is CASRTSGGTGELFF. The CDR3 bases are TGTGCCAGCAGGACTAGCGGGGGGACCGGGGAGCTGTTTTTT.

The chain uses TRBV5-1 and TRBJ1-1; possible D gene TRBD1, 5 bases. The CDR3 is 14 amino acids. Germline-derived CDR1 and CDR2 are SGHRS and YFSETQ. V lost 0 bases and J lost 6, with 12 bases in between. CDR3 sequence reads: CASSLDSGWAEAFF. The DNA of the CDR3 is TGCGCCAGCAGCTTGGATTCAGGGTGGGCTGAAGCTTTCTTT.

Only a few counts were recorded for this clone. This CDR3 is CASSFGSGRVNEQFF. In DNA form, the CDR3 reads TGTGCCAGCAGTTTCGGTAGCGGGAGGGTGAATGAGCAGTTCTTC. This chain links TRBV27 with TRBJ2-1; 11 nucleotides line up with TRBD2. The J segment lost 7 bases and the V segment lost 3 bases, leaving 5 bases of the junction unmatched. The CDR3 extends over 15 amino acids. Germline CDR1 and CDR2: MNHEY and SMNVEV (reference sequence).

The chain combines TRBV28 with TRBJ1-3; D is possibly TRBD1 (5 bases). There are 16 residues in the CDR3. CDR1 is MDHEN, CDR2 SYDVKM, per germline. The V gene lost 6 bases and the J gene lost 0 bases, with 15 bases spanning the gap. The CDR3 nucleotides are TGTGCCAGCAGCGGAGGGACCTTCTTCTCTGGAAACACCATATATTTT. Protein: CASSGGTFFSGNTIYF.

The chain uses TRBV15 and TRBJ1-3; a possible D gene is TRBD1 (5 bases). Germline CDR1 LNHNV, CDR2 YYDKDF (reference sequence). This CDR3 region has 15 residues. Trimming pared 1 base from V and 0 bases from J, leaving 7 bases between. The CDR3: CATSRGRGSGNTIYF. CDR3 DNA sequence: TGTGCCACCAGCAGAGGAAGGGGCTCTGGAAACACCATATATTTT.

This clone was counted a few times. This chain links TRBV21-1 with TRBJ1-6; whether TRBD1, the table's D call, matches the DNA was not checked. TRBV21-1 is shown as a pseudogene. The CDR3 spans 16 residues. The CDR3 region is CASSKARQPCNSPLHF. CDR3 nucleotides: TGTGCCAGCAGCAAAGCGCGACAGCCCTGTAATTCACCCCTCCACTTT.

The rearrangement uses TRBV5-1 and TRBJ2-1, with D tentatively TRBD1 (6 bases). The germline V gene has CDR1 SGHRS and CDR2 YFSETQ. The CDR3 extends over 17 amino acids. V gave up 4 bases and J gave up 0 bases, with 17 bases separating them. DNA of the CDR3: TGCGCCAGCAGCGTACAGGGTTCTACAGCCTCCTACAATGAGCAGTTCTTC. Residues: CASSVQGSTASYNEQFF. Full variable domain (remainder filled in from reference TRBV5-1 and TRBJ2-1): KAGVTQTPRYLIKTRGQQVTLSCSPISGHRSVSWYQQTPGQGLQFLFEYFSETQRNKGNFPGRFSGRQFSNSRSEMNVSTLELGDSALYLCASSVQGSTASYNEQFFGPGTRLTVL.

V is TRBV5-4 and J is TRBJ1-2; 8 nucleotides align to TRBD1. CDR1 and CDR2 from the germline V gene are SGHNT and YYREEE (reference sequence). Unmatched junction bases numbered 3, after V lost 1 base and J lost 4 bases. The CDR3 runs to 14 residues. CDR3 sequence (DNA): TGTGCCAGCAGCTTGAGGGACAGGTCCTATGGCTACACCTTC. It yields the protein CASSLRDRSYGYTF.

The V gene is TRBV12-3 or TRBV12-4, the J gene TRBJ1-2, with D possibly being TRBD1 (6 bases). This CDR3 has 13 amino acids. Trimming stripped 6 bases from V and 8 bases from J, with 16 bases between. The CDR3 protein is CASSPDRTSGYTF. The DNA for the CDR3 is TGTGCCAGCAGCCCCGACAGGACGTCGGGCTACACCTTC.